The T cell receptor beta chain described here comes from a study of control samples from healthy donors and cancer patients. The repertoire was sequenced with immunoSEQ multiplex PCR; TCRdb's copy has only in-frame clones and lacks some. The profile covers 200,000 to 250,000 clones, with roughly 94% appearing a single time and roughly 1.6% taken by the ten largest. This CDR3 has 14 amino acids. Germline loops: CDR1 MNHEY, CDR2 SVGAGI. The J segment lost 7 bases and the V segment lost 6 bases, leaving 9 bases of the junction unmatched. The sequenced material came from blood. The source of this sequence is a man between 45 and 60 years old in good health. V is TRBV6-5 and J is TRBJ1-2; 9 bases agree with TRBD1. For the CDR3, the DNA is TGTGCCAGCAGACGGACAGGGGAGGAGGGTGGCTACACCTTC. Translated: CASRRTGEEGGYTF.